The following is a T cell receptor beta chain sequence with its context. Its antigen remains undetermined. No quality values exist for individual bases; no much larger clone is one base distant. The CDR3 numbers 15 residues from cysteine through phenylalanine. The read is trimmed to its CDR3 DNA, 45 bases read in frame from base 1. The V end gives up 3 bases and the J end 5 bases, leaving 7 bases in the junction not matched to a gene. According to the germline V gene, CDR1 reads SGDLS and CDR2 reads YYNGEE. The sample comes from a study of shared clonotypes between healthy human individuals (dated by TCRdb to about 2020). Study-level background: A few men and two women, aged 18 to 49 years, made up the cohort. For each donor, CD4 naive and CD4 memory were each given three plates, CD8 naive was given two plates, and CD8 memory was given one plate. Blood TCR repertoires of a handful of healthy adults were deeply sequenced to estimate repertoire size and the extent of clonotype sharing between individuals. To increase sequencing depth and limit assay-specific biases, different laboratories used diverse techniques to prepare libraries and sequence TCR repertoires. Leukapheresis yielded between about 0.8 and 8.9 billion PBMCs per donor. Overall study results and their limits: Even with the large sequencing depth, rarefaction of the sorted-subset datasets indicated that sequencing was incomplete. Larger estimated clonotype richness was generally found for naive subsets than for memory subsets. Across several donors, around 5% of naive CD4, over 3% of naive CD8, about 2% of memory CD4, and under 0.45% of memory CD8 clonotypes were shared. Pairwise subsampling led to the expectation that sequencing depth would affect the degree of clonotype sharing among donors. Sampling was limited to blood, and TCR repertoires in tissue likely differ from TCR repertoires in blood. The small number of donors limited the genetic and exposure-history diversity represented. Compared with non-shared clonotypes, clonotypes shared by all four sorted-subset donors had higher generation probabilities.

Using the deep immunoSEQ assay, TCR CDR3 regions were amplified from genomic DNA by multiplex PCR. Extracted genomic DNA from each cell subset was distributed evenly across all wells of several immunoSEQ 96-well plates, and each plate was treated as a replicate. For sorted subsets, approximately 200 ng of genomic DNA, equivalent to 30,000 or so T cell genomes, went into each replicate PCR. Purified libraries were quantified with a Qubit 3.0 fluorometer, sized on a Bioanalyzer 2100, and re-quantified with the KAPA Library Quantification kit. Every immunoSEQ 96-well plate was sequenced on a dedicated single-read 150-cycle Illumina NextSeq 550 flow cell. The original methods were these. The immunoSEQ output contained only junctional sequences without quality scores, so filtering could not match that applied to full-length reads. Sequences were annotated with PyIR, a Python wrapper for IgBLAST v1.9, and V/J genes and CDR3 were assigned using IMGT germline references. Any read was removed if the V/J assignment was weak (E-value above 1e-6), the CDR3 was missing, or the read contained stop codons, out-of-frame junctions, or ambiguous translated residues. V3J clonotypes were defined as sequences sharing an identical inferred V gene, J gene, and CDR3 amino acid sequence. To compute the percentage overlap between repertoires, the number of shared unique clonotypes was divided by the size of the smaller repertoire. RTK rarefaction, the Chao1 estimator, and Recon v2.1 estimates of unobserved clonotypes were used to assess repertoire richness. Generation probabilities for all TCRbeta clonotypes obtained by the gDNA method from several donors were computed using OLGA. As stored in TCRdb, this immuneACCESS dataset retains in-frame rearrangements with V and J assigned. A fraction of the clones does not appear; measured against another copy, unresolved V genes explain less than half of the discrepancy, and the remainder lacks a known reason. The V and J calls and the clone size are those of that table, but D and trimming were determined from the DNA. Here the sample has more than 2 million clones; approximately 92% occur a single time. The top ten hold about 1.7% of the sample.

CD8 naive samples consisted of CD45RO-negative cells that were positively selected for CCR7, yielding a CD45RA+CCR7+ population without TemRA cells. The donors were healthy, HIV-negative adults who had no recently reported acute infections or vaccinations. All donors were Caucasian adults living in Nashville, Tennessee, USA. Blood was collected by leukapheresis, and PBMCs were isolated by Ficoll-Histopaque density gradient centrifugation and then cryopreserved in liquid nitrogen vapor phase. Analytical flow cytometry was used to check the purity and quantity of every magnetically sorted T cell population. From each sorted fraction, genomic DNA was isolated and quantified by UV absorbance on a Nanodrop 2000c.

The V gene is TRBV9 and the J gene is TRBJ2-5; a stretch of 10 junction bases matches TRBD1. The TCR comes from a man aged 18 to 30 in good health. Some clones in this sample may be carry-over from other donors' samples. The sequenced sample consisted of naive CD8+ T cells from PBMCs. Explained via the paper, the cell subset or site label denotes: CD45RA+CCR7+. CDR3 reads: CASSERQGAAETQYF. The nucleotide sequence is given as TGTGCCAGCAGCGAACGACAGGGGGCGGCGGAGACCCAGTACTTC.